Included here is one T cell receptor beta chain sequence, with context. The target antigen is unknown. This entry is derived from a study of cytomegalovirus exposure and HLA in healthy donors. Both 60 Vbeta primers and 13 Jbeta primers went into the PCR. Repertoires were generated with immunoSEQ multiplex PCR, while TCRdb's copy carries only in-frame clones and drops some. The data hold roughly 120,000 clones, with 74% observed a single time. The CDR3 spans 13 residues. Trimming shortened V by 6 bases and J by 8 bases, and 17 bases separated the two germline ends. Germline CDR1 reads SQVTM; CDR2 reads ANQGSEA. Study results and limitations: A later analysis linked a missense DCLRE1C variant to TCR beta V- and J-gene trimming. Cytomegalovirus-associated TCR beta chains were listed, numbering over 150.

Sequencing input: PBMCs. V is TRBV29-1 and J is TRBJ2-1; perhaps TRBD1 as D (5 bases). The TCR originated in a woman in her forties or fifties in good health and CMV-seropositive. The DNA of the CDR3 is TGCAGCGTCGCCGACAGCTTGCGCGATGAGCAGTTCTTC. It translates to CSVADSLRDEQFF.